A single sample is the source of the 19 T cell receptor beta chains below, sequenced in a study of tumor and adjacent non-tumor tissue in lung cancer. A modified ARM-PCR protocol with three rounds of nested PCR amplified TCRbeta. TCRdb independently ran MiXCR on the multiplex PCR reads; one entry per CDR3 protein. The sample shows around 40,000 distinct CDR3 sequences, over 55% of them seen only once. This sample's RNA came from whole unsorted tissue. More than 3 cm separated this lung sample from the edge of the tumor. Sequencing input: distant non-tumor lung tissue. The receptors derive from a man between 50 and 59 years old with non-small cell lung cancer.

The table lists this clonotype with many counts. This chain connects TRBV5-5 to TRBJ2-7, with D perhaps TRBD1 (7 bases). This CDR3 has 14 residues. The V end was cut by 3 bases, the J end by 0 bases, with 10 bases between. From germline, CDR1 is SGHKS and CDR2 YYEKEE (reference sequence). CDR3 bases: TGTGCCAGCAGCTCCAGGGGGGCCTCCTACGAGCAGTACTTC. It codes for CASSSRGASYEQYF.

The V call is TRBV6-6, the J call TRBJ2-1; 9 bases are a match to TRBD1. Germline assignment: CDR1 MNHNY and CDR2 SVGAGI (reference sequence). J lost 5 bases, V lost 10 bases, and 15 bases had no gene match. The CDR3 is 16 residues long. The CDR3 nucleotides read TGTGCCACCACTTACTCACAGGGGGCATTCGACAATGAGCAGTTCTTC. Protein product: CATTYSQGAFDNEQFF.

The chain carries TRBV11-2 and TRBJ1-2; D is unresolved. V gave up 7 bases and J gave up 4 bases, with 19 bases separating them. CDR3 length: 15 amino acids. Per the germline V gene, CDR1 is SGHAT and CDR2 is FQNNGV. The CDR3 region has the DNA TGTGCCAGCACCATGACCCGGCAGTGGCCCTATGGCTACACCTTC. Its translation is CASTMTRQWPYGYTF.

About this clonotype itself: One end of the junction fails to match germline, which may point to a read error. The CDR3, as DNA: TGTGCCAGTAGTTACTCGAGCCCAGTTTACACAGATACGCAGTATTTT. Translated, it gives CASSYSSPVYTDTQYF. The genes are TRBV6-2 or TRBV6-3 and TRBJ2-3; D gene ambiguous. The CDR3 runs to 16 residues. CDR1 is MNHEY and CDR2 is SVGEGT in the germline V gene.

Points on this clonotype: No conserved phenylalanine or tryptophan ends this CDR3, so it is likely a read error. This chain uses TRBV29-1 with TRBJ1-1; TRBD1 aligns across 8 bases. From germline, CDR1 is SQVTM and CDR2 ANQGSEA. The CDR3 totals 14 residues. CDR3 in amino acids: CSVMAPGGATEAFL. CDR3 bases: TGCAGCGTTATGGCCCCAGGGGGCGCCACTGAGGCTTTCCTT.

A remark on this clonotype: Mismatch with germline at one junction end may stem from a read error. The chain is built from TRBV5-1 and TRBJ1-6; TRBD1 matches at 7 bases. This CDR3 is 15 amino acids long. Per germline, CDR1 SGHRS and CDR2 YFSETQ. The CDR3 region has the DNA TGCGCCAGCATCCTACGACAGGGAGTAGACTCACCTCTCCACTTT. It codes for CASILRQGVDSPLHF.

In this sample, this clonotype turned up many times. This rearrangement joins TRBV12-3 or TRBV12-4 to TRBJ2-2; D call uncertain. This CDR3 has 15 amino acids. V was clipped by 3 bases and J by 1 base, with 9 bases between them. This CDR3 is CASSFRRKNTGELFF. In DNA, the CDR3 is TGTGCCAGCAGTTTTCGACGGAAGAACACCGGGGAGCTGTTTTTT.

Notes on this clonotype: The CDR3 does not close with the conserved phenylalanine or tryptophan, likely indicating a read error. The V gene is TRBV29-1, the J gene TRBJ2-7; D remains ambiguous. Germline lookup yields CDR1 SQVTM and CDR2 ANQGSEA. V gave up 5 bases and J gave up 2 bases, with 10 bases separating them. The CDR3 loop spans 12 amino acids. The CDR3 here is CSVRGIAYEQYY. The CDR3, as DNA: TGCAGCGTTCGAGGAATTGCCTACGAGCAGTACTAC.

A remark on this clonotype: Because the CDR3 is missing its conserved closing phenylalanine or tryptophan, this is likely a read error. V is TRBV25-1 and J is TRBJ2-7; TRBD1 aligns across 9 bases. Trimming at V came to 5 bases and at J to 4 bases, leaving 6 bases not matched to a gene. The CDR3 consists of 14 residues. Germline assignment: CDR1 MGHDK and CDR2 SYGVNS. The CDR3 DNA follows: TGTGCCAGCAGTCATGGGACAGGGTGGTACGAGCAGTACCTC. Translated: CASSHGTGWYEQYL.

For this clonotype: This clone may be a read error of a much larger clone one base away. The missing conserved phenylalanine or tryptophan at the end of this CDR3 makes a read error likely. The chain combines TRBV4-1 with TRBJ2-7; 9 bases match TRBD2. The CDR3 has 17 amino acids. V gave up 1 base and J gave up 5 bases; unmatched junction bases: 12. Per the germline V gene, CDR1 is MGHRA and CDR2 is YSYEKL. The CDR3 sequence is CASSQVMVAGGFHEQYS. In DNA, the CDR3 is TGCGCCAGCAGCCAAGTGATGGTCGCGGGAGGGTTCCACGAGCAGTACTCC.

This sequence joins TRBV20-1 and TRBJ2-3; a weak D match, TRBD1 (6 bases). The CDR3 loop spans 15 amino acids. Germline V gene data show CDR1 as DFQATT and CDR2 as SNEGSKA (reference sequence). V gave up 5 bases and J gave up 6 bases, with 21 bases separating them. CDR3: CSAYLTQGPSDTQYF. CDR3 bases: TGCAGTGCTTATCTCACGCAGGGGCCAAGCGATACGCAGTATTTT.

The CDR3 DNA reads TGCAGCGCCGTACTCACCACAGATATGCATTATTTT. Protein sequence: CSAVLTTDMHYF. V is TRBV29-1 and J is TRBJ2-3; no definite D call. From germline, CDR1 is SQVTM and CDR2 ANQGSEA. V lost 7 bases to trimming and J lost 15 bases, with 23 bases between them. The CDR3 extends over 12 amino acids.

CDR3 loop: CSSRQGPFGNTIYF. The CDR3 region has the DNA TGCAGTTCCCGACAGGGGCCTTTTGGAAACACCATATATTTT. The chain employs TRBV20-1 and TRBJ1-3; 8 positions agree with TRBD1. Losses at the gene ends were 8 bases for V and 3 bases for J; bases not matched to a gene: 9. This CDR3 is built from 14 residues. Germline V gene lookup returns CDR1 DFQATT and CDR2 SNEGSKA (reference sequence).

About this clonotype itself: Since a much larger clone is just one base distant, this may be a read error. V gene TRBV5-1 combines with J gene TRBJ2-7; the D is unclear. This CDR3 is 14 amino acids long. V lost 4 bases to trimming and J lost 2 bases, with 13 bases between them. Germline V gene sequence: CDR1 SGHRS, CDR2 YFSETQ. The DNA for the CDR3 is TGCGCCAGCAGCCCACTCAGCAGGACCTACGAGCAGTACTTC. Translated, it gives CASSPLSRTYEQYF.

A word on this clonotype: A read error may explain this, as a much larger clone is one base away. The chain recombines TRBV5-1 with TRBJ2-3, with TRBD2 matching 7 bases. The CDR3 runs 14 residues. Germline CDR1 is SGHRS and CDR2 is YFSETQ. After removal of 3 bases from V and 2 bases from J, the junction contained 3 bases not matched to a gene. In DNA, the CDR3 is TGCGCCAGCAGCTCCAGCGGGACCACAGATACGCAGTATTTT. Translated: CASSSSGTTDTQYF.

This clonotype came up many times. The CDR3 region is CASSETGIAYEQYF. The CDR3, as DNA: TGCGCCAGCAGTGAGACGGGGATAGCATACGAGCAGTACTTC. V gene TRBV10-2 combines with J gene TRBJ2-7; a possible D gene is TRBD2 (5 bases). Trimming pared 2 bases from V and 4 bases from J, leaving 12 bases between. In germline, CDR1 is WSHSY, CDR2 SAAADI. This CDR3 is built from 14 residues.

Comment on this clonotype: The conserved phenylalanine or tryptophan normally closing the CDR3 is absent here, so this likely arose from a read error. No DNA is shown, since the ends of the CDR3 on it are uncertain; the CDR3 is the one TCRdb lists. The chain joins TRBV6-1 to TRBJ2-3. Both ends counted, the CDR3 spans 14 residues. Looked up from germline, CDR1 is MNHNS and CDR2 is SASEGT. CDR3 amino acids: CASCGGLGTDTLYY.

The V gene is TRBV12-3 or TRBV12-4, the J gene TRBJ1-1; 7 nucleotides agree with TRBD1. The ends lost 8 bases at V and 4 bases at J; junction bases unmatched: 13. The CDR3 is made up of 15 amino acids. The CDR3 sequence is CASARTGGGSTEAFF. In DNA, the CDR3 is TGTGCCAGCGCCAGGACAGGAGGCGGTAGCACTGAAGCTTTCTTT.

As for this clonotype: This may arise from a read error, as a much more abundant clone is one base away. V is TRBV10-2 and J is TRBJ2-1; TRBD1 matches at 9 bases. The CDR3 runs 14 residues. V dropped 7 bases and J dropped 6; count of bases not matched to a gene: 7. Germline CDR1 and CDR2: WSHSY and SAAADI. In DNA form, the CDR3 reads TGCGCCAGCAATGAATGGACAGGGGTCAATGAGCAGTTCTTC. This sequence encodes CASNEWTGVNEQFF.